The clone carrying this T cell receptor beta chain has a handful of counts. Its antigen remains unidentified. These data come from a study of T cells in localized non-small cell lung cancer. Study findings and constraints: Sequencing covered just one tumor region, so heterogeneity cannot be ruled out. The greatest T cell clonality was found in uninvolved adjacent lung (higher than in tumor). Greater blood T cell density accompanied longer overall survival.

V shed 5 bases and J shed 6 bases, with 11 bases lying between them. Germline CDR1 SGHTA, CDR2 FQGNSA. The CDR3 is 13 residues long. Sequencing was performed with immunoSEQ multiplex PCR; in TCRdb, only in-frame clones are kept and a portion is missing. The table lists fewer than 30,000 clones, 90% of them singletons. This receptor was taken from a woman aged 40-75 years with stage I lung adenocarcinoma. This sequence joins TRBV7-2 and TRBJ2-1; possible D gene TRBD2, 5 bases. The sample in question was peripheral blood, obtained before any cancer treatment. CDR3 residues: CASSTNEGNEQFF. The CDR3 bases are TGTGCCAGCAGCACTAATGAGGGCAATGAGCAGTTCTTC.